This entry is about one T cell receptor (beta chain). The germline gene is not matched at one end of the junction; a read error may be the cause. The source of the sample is a study of T cell changes during pregnancy in multiple sclerosis. TCRdb's copy holds only in-frame clones and misses some; the assay was immunoSEQ multiplex PCR. Among tens of thousands of clones listed, approximately 93% were seen once. CDR3 length: 15 residues. Germline lookup yields CDR1 KGHSH and CDR2 LQKENI. The V call is TRBV18, the J call TRBJ2-1, with 11 bases that match TRBD2. The input for sequencing was CD8+ T cells from peripheral blood mononuclear cells, taken in the third trimester of pregnancy. The receptor comes from a female donor with multiple sclerosis, enrolled in a pregnancy study. The CDR3 bases are TGTGCCAGCTCCCCACATAGCGGGGGGGCCAATGAGCAGTTCTTC. As protein: CASSPHSGGANEQFF.